The rows below give T cell receptor beta chains drawn from one sample of a study of shared clonotypes between healthy human individuals. Only in-frame clones appear in the TCRdb table, and some are missing; sequencing was by immunoSEQ multiplex PCR. The sample has 2 million to 2.5 million clones, 80% to 95% seen once. The sample taken for sequencing was naive CD4+ T cells from PBMCs. These receptor sequences come from a man aged 18 to 29 in good health. Some clones in this sample may be carry-over from other donors' samples. The CDR3 runs from the conserved cysteine through the conserved F or W. A D gene is named only where the DNA matches it firmly. For some rows the clone size is stated as once, few or many, or as a class when expanded; others skip it.

j_gene: TRBJ2-1
abundance: -
d_gene: TRBD1
v_gene: TRBV25-1
CDR3aa: CASSESLRQGVSNEQFF
CDR3nt: TGTGCCAGCAGTGAATCGCTCCGACAGGGGGTCTCAAATGAGCAGTTCTTC

j_gene: TRBJ2-1
abundance: -
d_gene: TRBD1
v_gene: TRBV5-6
CDR3aa: CASSLAHTGAIYNEQFF
CDR3nt: TGTGCCAGCAGCTTGGCCCATACAGGGGCAATCTACAATGAGCAGTTCTTC

j_gene: TRBJ2-5
abundance: -
d_gene: -
v_gene: TRBV19
CDR3aa: CASSIDVGGGETQYF
CDR3nt: TGTGCCAGTAGTATAGATGTTGGAGGGGGAGAGACCCAGTACTTC

j_gene: TRBJ2-3
abundance: -
d_gene: -
v_gene: TRBV4-1
CDR3aa: CASSQVIGETQYF
CDR3nt: TGCGCCAGCAGCCAGGTTATTGGGGAGACGCAGTATTTT

j_gene: TRBJ2-1
abundance: -
d_gene: -
v_gene: TRBV5-1
CDR3aa: CASSFGTASYNEQFF
CDR3nt: TGCGCCAGCAGCTTCGGCACAGCTTCCTACAATGAGCAGTTCTTC

j_gene: TRBJ2-1
abundance: -
d_gene: TRBD2
v_gene: TRBV28
CDR3aa: CASSSPGGRLHEQFF
CDR3nt: TGTGCCAGCAGTTCCCCGGGCGGGAGGCTACATGAGCAGTTCTTC

j_gene: TRBJ1-1
abundance: few
d_gene: -
v_gene: TRBV30
CDR3aa: CAWSVPGLGGTEAFF
CDR3nt: TGTGCCTGGAGTGTCCCAGGGTTGGGAGGCACTGAAGCTTTCTTT

j_gene: TRBJ2-1
abundance: -
d_gene: -
v_gene: TRBV5-4
CDR3aa: CASSVGTGLYNEQFF
CDR3nt: TGTGCCAGCAGCGTCGGTACAGGGCTCTACAATGAGCAGTTCTTC

j_gene: TRBJ2-7
abundance: -
d_gene: TRBD2
v_gene: TRBV6-5
CDR3aa: CASSHQLAGSHEQYF
CDR3nt: TGTGCCAGCAGCCACCAGCTAGCGGGCTCCCACGAGCAGTACTTC

j_gene: TRBJ2-1
abundance: -
d_gene: -
v_gene: TRBV7-9
CDR3aa: CASSVTSSYNEQFF
CDR3nt: TGTGCCAGCAGCGTTACGAGCTCCTACAATGAGCAGTTCTTC

j_gene: TRBJ2-1
abundance: -
d_gene: TRBD2
v_gene: TRBV5-1
CDR3aa: CASSPRTSGSFYEQFF
CDR3nt: TGCGCCAGCAGCCCGCGGACTAGCGGGAGTTTTTATGAGCAGTTCTTC

j_gene: TRBJ2-6
abundance: -
d_gene: -
v_gene: TRBV4-3
CDR3aa: CASSQDWGSSGANVLTF
CDR3nt: TGCGCCAGCAGCCAAGATTGGGGATCATCTGGGGCCAACGTCCTGACTTTC

j_gene: TRBJ1-5
abundance: -
d_gene: -
v_gene: TRBV6-1
CDR3aa: CASEDGNNQPQHF
CDR3nt: TGTGCCAGTGAGGACGGTAACAATCAGCCCCAGCATTTT

j_gene: TRBJ1-1
abundance: -
d_gene: -
v_gene: TRBV28
CDR3aa: CATLFPGPHGGTEAFF
CDR3nt: TGTGCCACCCTATTTCCGGGACCCCATGGGGGCACTGAAGCTTTCTTT

j_gene: TRBJ2-7
abundance: -
d_gene: -
v_gene: TRBV7-8
CDR3aa: CASSLNPGQGSEQYF
CDR3nt: TGTGCCAGCAGCTTAAACCCGGGGCAGGGTAGCGAGCAGTACTTC

j_gene: TRBJ2-7
abundance: -
d_gene: -
v_gene: TRBV7-9
CDR3aa: CASSPFPEQYF
CDR3nt: TGTGCCAGCAGCCCTTTTCCCGAGCAGTACTTC

j_gene: TRBJ2-5
abundance: -
d_gene: TRBD1
v_gene: TRBV7-9
CDR3aa: CASSSGQGFRETQYF
CDR3nt: TGTGCCAGCAGCTCGGGACAGGGGTTTCGAGAGACCCAGTACTTC

j_gene: TRBJ1-3
abundance: -
d_gene: -
v_gene: TRBV7-9
CDR3aa: CASSFTGFLSSGNTIYF
CDR3nt: TGTGCCAGCAGCTTCACAGGGTTCCTCAGCTCTGGAAACACCATATATTTT

j_gene: TRBJ1-5
abundance: -
d_gene: TRBD1
v_gene: TRBV18
CDR3aa: CASSPPGTGRAQPQHF
CDR3nt: TGTGCCAGCTCACCCCCCGGGACAGGGCGGGCTCAGCCCCAGCATTTT

j_gene: TRBJ2-7
abundance: once
d_gene: -
v_gene: TRBV5-1
CDR3aa: CASSPLAGASHEQYF
CDR3nt: TGCGCCAGCAGCCCTCTTGCGGGTGCGTCCCACGAGCAGTACTTC

j_gene: TRBJ2-1
abundance: -
d_gene: -
v_gene: TRBV7-2
CDR3aa: CASSLEFGDEQFF
CDR3nt: TGTGCCAGCAGCTTAGAGTTCGGGGATGAGCAGTTCTTC

j_gene: TRBJ1-1
abundance: once
d_gene: TRBD1
v_gene: TRBV6-6
CDR3aa: CASSFRTGGTTEAFF
CDR3nt: TGTGCCAGCAGTTTCCGGACAGGGGGGACCACTGAAGCTTTCTTT

j_gene: TRBJ1-2
abundance: -
d_gene: -
v_gene: TRBV28
CDR3aa: CASSTGYYGYTF
CDR3nt: TGTGCCAGCAGCACAGGGTATTATGGCTACACCTTC

j_gene: TRBJ2-1
abundance: -
d_gene: -
v_gene: TRBV9
CDR3aa: CASSVALANEQFF
CDR3nt: TGTGCCAGCAGCGTAGCTCTAGCTAATGAGCAGTTCTTC

j_gene: TRBJ2-7
abundance: -
d_gene: TRBD2
v_gene: TRBV4-1
CDR3aa: CASSQPTSGTYEQYF
CDR3nt: TGCGCCAGCAGCCAGCCGACTAGCGGAACCTACGAGCAGTACTTC

j_gene: TRBJ2-7
abundance: -
d_gene: -
v_gene: TRBV5-4
CDR3aa: CASSLALPPYEQYF
CDR3nt: TGTGCCAGCAGCTTGGCACTTCCTCCCTACGAGCAGTACTTC

j_gene: TRBJ1-4
abundance: -
d_gene: -
v_gene: TRBV30
CDR3aa: CAWSVGFLEKLFF
CDR3nt: TGTGCCTGGAGTGTAGGTTTCCTGGAAAAACTGTTTTTT

j_gene: TRBJ2-1
abundance: -
d_gene: TRBD2
v_gene: TRBV5-4
CDR3aa: CASSLFLAGDDEQFF
CDR3nt: TGTGCCAGCAGCCTGTTTCTAGCGGGAGATGATGAGCAGTTCTTC

j_gene: TRBJ1-4
abundance: -
d_gene: -
v_gene: TRBV11-2
CDR3aa: CASSLSQAEKLFF
CDR3nt: TGTGCCAGCAGCTTATCCCAGGCGGAAAAACTGTTTTTT

j_gene: TRBJ2-2
abundance: -
d_gene: TRBD1
v_gene: TRBV9
CDR3aa: CASSVLTGGNTGELFF
CDR3nt: TGTGCCAGCAGCGTTCTGACAGGGGGAAACACCGGGGAGCTGTTTTTT

j_gene: TRBJ1-1
abundance: few
d_gene: TRBD1
v_gene: TRBV9
CDR3aa: CASSVGGQGYTEAFF
CDR3nt: TGTGCCAGCAGCGTAGGAGGACAGGGCTATACTGAAGCTTTCTTT

j_gene: TRBJ2-3
abundance: -
d_gene: -
v_gene: TRBV6-4
CDR3aa: CASSLSISGRTDTQYF
CDR3nt: TGTGCCAGCAGTCTCTCGATTAGCGGACGCACAGATACGCAGTATTTT

j_gene: TRBJ2-7
abundance: -
d_gene: -
v_gene: TRBV7-3
CDR3aa: CAQSLGGGATSYEQYF
CDR3nt: TGTGCCCAAAGCCTAGGGGGAGGAGCAACTTCCTACGAGCAGTACTTC

j_gene: TRBJ1-1
abundance: few
d_gene: TRBD1
v_gene: TRBV7-9
CDR3aa: CASSFSGGIEAFF
CDR3nt: TGTGCCAGCAGCTTTTCAGGGGGGATTGAAGCTTTCTTT

j_gene: TRBJ1-3
abundance: -
d_gene: TRBD1
v_gene: TRBV5-6
CDR3aa: CASSLGTGRSGNTIYF
CDR3nt: TGTGCCAGCAGCTTGGGGACAGGGCGCTCTGGAAACACCATATATTTT

j_gene: TRBJ2-1
abundance: -
d_gene: TRBD2
v_gene: TRBV29-1
CDR3aa: CSVDRLAYNEQFF
CDR3nt: TGCAGCGTTGACAGACTAGCGTACAATGAGCAGTTCTTC

j_gene: TRBJ1-5
abundance: -
d_gene: -
v_gene: TRBV5-8
CDR3aa: CASSFRGRNQPQHF
CDR3nt: TGTGCCAGCAGCTTTCGAGGAAGAAATCAGCCCCAGCATTTT